Listed here are 11 T cell receptor beta chains from one sample, sequenced in a study of monozygotic twins with inflammatory bowel disease (dated by TCRdb to the late 2010s). Libraries came from 5' RACE. Sequencing instrument: Illumina HiSeq 2500. The reads went through TCRdb reprocessing, and each CDR3 protein sequence gets one entry with no DNA. This sample's listing comprises around 450,000 distinct CDR3 sequences. The top ten clonotypes cover about 2.3% of the sample. Sequencing was carried out using blood. The source of these receptors is a human donor with ulcerative colitis or Crohn's disease, or a healthy co-twin of an affected twin (not recorded which).

The chain combines TRBV4-2 with TRBJ1-5; TCRdb picks TRBD1, but there is no DNA to check that call. CDR3 length equals 17 residues. In germline, CDR1 is LGHNA, CDR2 YNFKEQ. CDR3: CASSQDLRDVSNQPQHF.

This chain joins TRBV3-1 and TRBJ1-5. This CDR3 is 14 amino acids long. Germline CDR1 reads LGHDT; CDR2 reads YNNKEL (reference sequence). CDR3 sequence reads: CASSQEHGNQPQHF.

The chain combines TRBV20-1 with TRBJ2-1; the D gene TCRdb calls, TRBD1, cannot be checked with no DNA. Germline values: CDR1 DFQATT, CDR2 SNEGSKA (reference sequence). There are 15 residues in the CDR3. The CDR3: CSASPPGWGYNEQFF.

This chain connects TRBV30 to TRBJ1-1. Germline lookup yields CDR1 GTSNPN and CDR2 SVGIG (reference sequence). The CDR3 consists of 12 residues. This chain's CDR3 is CAWSNGNTEAFF.

The chain uses TRBV20-1 and TRBJ2-1. The CDR3 contains 13 residues. Germline CDR1 and CDR2: DFQATT and SNEGSKA (reference sequence). This chain's CDR3 is CSARVGSRNEQFF.

This chain links TRBV6-1 with TRBJ1-5. The CDR3 is 12 amino acids. CDR1 is MNHNS, CDR2 SASEGT, per germline. CDR3 amino acids: CASSAGLQPQHF.

V and J are TRBV11-2 and TRBJ1-1; TCRdb indicates TRBD1, and absent DNA this call remains unverified. Germline assignment: CDR1 SGHAT and CDR2 FQNNGV. The CDR3 is 15 amino acids. CDR3 region: CASSSDLEQVTEAFF.

The genes are TRBV29-1 and TRBJ2-5; without DNA, the TCRdb call of TRBD1 cannot be checked. Germline values: CDR1 SQVTM, CDR2 ANQGSEA. The CDR3 is 13 residues long. CDR3 residues: CSVAGQGGETQYF. The whole variable domain, remainder taken from reference TRBV29-1 and TRBJ2-5, is SAVISQKPSRDICQRGTSLTIQCQVDSQVTMMFWYRQQPGQSLTLIATANQGSEATYESGFVIDKFPISRPNLTFSTLTVSNMSPEDSSIYLCSVAGQGGETQYFGPGTRLLVL.

Here the CDR3 reads CATQSLGTYNEQFF. The chain joins TRBV11-2 to TRBJ2-1; TCRdb gives TRBD1 as the D gene, but with no DNA this cannot be confirmed. This CDR3 comprises 14 residues. Germline V gene lookup returns CDR1 SGHAT and CDR2 FQNNGV.

This rearrangement joins TRBV4-2 to TRBJ1-5; as DNA is missing, the TRBD1 call by TCRdb cannot be tested. The V gene's germline CDR1 is LGHNA and CDR2 YNFKEQ. The CDR3 loop spans 16 amino acids. CDR3 protein: CASSQAQGALGQPQHF.

V gene TRBV11-2 combines with J gene TRBJ1-1; TCRdb's assignment of TRBD1 cannot be checked, as there is no DNA. Germline V CDR1 and CDR2: SGHAT, FQNNGV. This CDR3 region has 13 residues. The CDR3 is CASSLEPTGEAFF.